This entry concerns a single TCR beta chain. This clonotype was observed many times. What antigen it recognizes has not been identified. Per-base qualities were not stored, and no clone one base away is much larger. The record originates from a study of regulatory T cells in long-lasting Graves disease (dated by TCRdb to about 2021). Looking at the study overall: Antithyroid drugs had been taken for less than 3 months by newly diagnosed Graves' disease patients. Persistent Graves' disease patients were compared with newly diagnosed Graves' disease patients by peripheral blood TCR sequencing and RNA sequencing. The study took place in China and was registered as a clinical trial. A total of about 35 samples underwent TCR sequencing: around 13 from persistent and roughly 20 from newly diagnosed Graves' disease patients. The full study reports these points: Compared with newly diagnosed patients, persistent Graves' disease patients had lower TCR Shannon entropy and fewer highly expanded clones, which suggests clonal expansion. Only the TCR beta chain was sequenced and analyzed. The study examined only peripheral blood because the primary lesion, thyroid tissue, could not be accessed. Patients with persistent disease shared more public clonotypes (approximately 2,500) than newly diagnosed patients did (966). Preferential use of TRBV28, TRBJ1-2 and TRBJ2-5 was observed in persistent disease, whereas TRBV20-1 and TRBJ2-1 were favored in newly diagnosed disease. As a limitation, the authors acknowledged that the small sample size may reduce accuracy.

The receptor library was made with multiplex PCR. Sequencing took place on an Illumina HiSeq 4000. iRepertoire HTBI primers and Arm-PCR amplification of CDR3 regions were used to construct TCR beta libraries. Before sequencing, the PCR products underwent gel purification. As for the original processing: A total of under 80 TRBV and about 13 TRBJ segments were identified across samples and were used for gene usage analysis of CDR3 amino acid clonotypes. Filtered high-quality paired reads were merged into contigs using COPE and FqMerger. BLAST was used to align contigs to the IMGT TRBV, TRBD and TRBJ reference genes, and CDR3 was defined following IMGT. Any clonotype with a frequency above 0.1% was classified as a highly expanded clone. Shannon entropy served as the measure of repertoire diversity, while the Gini coefficient captured V-J evenness. A clonotype was considered public if more than one individual shared it. Through fastp at Q25 and MiXCR, TCRdb rebuilt clones from the public reads, retaining in-frame beta chains. Every entry covers one CDR3 protein and lists the most common genes and DNA from its rows. These V and J calls originate from TCRdb's pipeline instead of the authors' own analysis. For this sample the table gives a few hundred thousand distinct CDR3 sequences, of which 15% to 20% were detected only once. The top ten hold about 25% of the sample.

The time point label for this specimen denotes: newly diagnosed GD, antithyroid drugs for less than 3 months. For both TCR sequencing and RNA sequencing, RNA was extracted from PBMCs using TRIzol. Graves' disease was diagnosed according to American Thyroid Association guidelines. Patients for the study were recruited at an endocrinology department in Xi'an, China. Each patient gave 9 to 10 milliliters of peripheral blood, collected in an EDTA anticoagulant tube. PBMCs were isolated by Ficoll Paque Plus density gradient separation without further T cell sorting. An Agilent 2100 Bioanalyzer and agarose gel were used to check RNA quality, while a NanoDrop 2000 measured RNA concentration. V has 8 bases trimmed and J has 5 bases trimmed; junction bases matching no gene number 9. CDR1 and CDR2 were assigned from the germline V gene as MDHEN and SYDVKM. Its CDR3 holds 15 amino acids, cysteine through phenylalanine. Only the CDR3 part of the read is kept: 45 bases, read in frame from the first base.

The same data also went into a second study, on T cells in Graves' hyperthyroidism and ophthalmopathy. The other study reports the following: A patient counted as having stable Graves' hyperthyroidism if no progression to ophthalmopathy occurred over 18 months of follow-up. Hyperthyroidism patients were aged 18 to 65 years and newly diagnosed, with disease duration of less than 2 months. Any patient with an uncontrolled infection, another autoimmune disease, pregnancy or lactation was excluded. Diagnoses were established on the basis of clinical symptoms, serum thyroxine and TRAb, thyroid ultrasound, and orbital computed tomography. The first round of RT-PCR for the TCR CDR3 was performed with the HTBI primer set and the Qiagen OneStep RT-PCR kit. Most expanded thyroid clonotypes (frequency above 0.001) were also detected in blood, suggesting blood repertoires may reflect thyroid immune responses. A model built on a 13 V-J signature distinguished ophthalmopathy from stable hyperthyroidism, reaching about 88% sensitivity and under 84% specificity in cross-validation and 80%/75% in testing. During validation, the model predicted progression to ophthalmopathy a median of approximately 6 months ahead of onset, with more than 55% sensitivity and roughly 72% specificity. To identify distinguishing TCR V-J signatures, a discovery cohort of some 99 patients was used, comprising 40 to 45 with Graves' ophthalmopathy and roughly 60 with stable Graves' hyperthyroidism. Whether ophthalmopathy could be predicted prospectively was tested in an independent validation cohort made up of 18 to 20 hyperthyroidism patients plus 17 patients who later progressed to ophthalmopathy. The approximately 98 discovery patients were randomly divided into training and test sets at a 7:3 ratio. Thyroid tissue and blood T-cell repertoires from six Graves' hyperthyroidism patients were also compared in the study. Following sampling, methimazole starting at 30 mg daily was given to hyperthyroidism patients, and high-dose intravenous methylprednisolone was given to ophthalmopathy patients. A second multiplex PCR round built the libraries, followed by size selection and purification. Paired-end sequencing of the libraries was performed with 100 bp reads on an Illumina HiSeq2000. SOAPnuke was used to process the raw data, throwing out any read that contained adapters or uncalled bases, had a mean Phred below 15, or lacked an exact constant-primer or identifier match. COPE v1.2.5 was used to merge the high-quality paired reads, and each unique nucleotide sequence was defined as a clonotype. MiTCR v1.1 was used to align clonotypes to the IMGT TRBV, TRBD and TRBJ reference segments. Analysis was restricted to V-J combinations with a frequency above 0.0001, which covered about 99% of repertoires. The TCS score was defined as the ratio of F50 (clonal expansion) to E x V (chaos), calculated using BLOSUM62-based TCRdist between CDR3 peptides within each V-J. Welch's t-statistics and random forest reduced 500 to 550 V-J features to about 12, which were used in a naive Bayes classifier (R e1071). Sample size was not statistically predetermined, and investigators were not blinded to group allocation. The paper describes TCR Vbeta CDR3 sequencing of around 130 peripheral blood samples, made up of roughly 45 ophthalmopathy patients, around 78 hyperthyroidism patients and roughly 17 progressor patients.

The chain was built from TRBV28 and TRBJ2-7, with 13 bases matching TRBD2. Specimen: peripheral blood mononuclear cells (PBMCs), collected at new diagnosis, from a patient treated with antithyroid drugs. The source is a young woman with Graves disease. Donor details come from another sample of the same person, matched by shared clones. The DNA sequence follows: TGTGCCAGCGGGCGACTAGCGGGAGGTGTTAACGAGCAGTACTTC. This is translated as CASGRLAGGVNEQYF.